The clone carrying this TCR beta chain was seen only once. This sample was included in a study of blood T cell repertoires in COVID-19. Only in-frame clones appear in the TCRdb table, and some are missing; sequencing was by immunoSEQ multiplex PCR. The table lists roughly 160,000 clones, around 85% of them singletons. There are 19 residues in the CDR3. Looked up from germline, CDR1 is SEHNR and CDR2 is FQNEAQ (reference sequence). V lost 5 bases to trimming and J lost 0 bases; unmatched junction nucleotides: 8. The chain combines TRBV7-9 with TRBJ2-2, with TRBD2 matching over 14 bases. This TCR came from a man of 80 years or more with COVID-19, enrolled during active disease. Sequencing used peripheral blood. In DNA form, the CDR3 reads TGTGCCAGCAGCCAGACTAGCGGGGGGGATCTCGCGAACACCGGGGAGCTGTTTTTT. Protein product: CASSQTSGGDLANTGELFF. The full variable domain, its missing parts supplied by reference TRBV7-9 and TRBJ2-2, is DTGVSQNPRHKITKRGQNVTFRCDPISEHNRLYWYRQTLGQGPEFLTYFQNEAQLEKSRLLSDRFSAERPKGSFSTLEIQRTEQGDSAMYLCASSQTSGGDLANTGELFFGEGSRLTVL.